What follows is one T cell receptor beta chain and its context. The CDR3 consists of 12 residues. Germline V gene lookup returns CDR1 SGHRS and CDR2 YFSETQ. The germline V and J ends were trimmed by 4 bases and 1 base, with 6 bases remaining between them. The sample belongs to a study of cytomegalovirus exposure and HLA in healthy donors. Amplification used 60 Vbeta primers and 13 Jbeta primers. Profiled with immunoSEQ multiplex PCR; TCRdb holds only in-frame clones, not every one. The sample has around 110,000 clones; around 74% are singletons. Material: PBMCs. This receptor was obtained from a man aged 25-45 years in good health and CMV-seropositive. The J gene is TRBJ2-7, the V gene TRBV5-1; D gene uncertain. The CDR3 is CASSGESYEQYF. As DNA, the CDR3 is TGCGCCAGCAGCGGAGAGTCCTACGAGCAGTACTTC.